The T cell receptor (beta chain) under discussion was sequenced for a study of cytomegalovirus exposure and HLA in healthy donors. Across the whole study: Among the 300 to 400 donors who were genotyped, 81% fell in the genetic ancestry cluster that is associated with self-reported Caucasian donors. Study-level results: Researchers reported in a later analysis that common viral pathogens appeared linked to several top clusters. Later, an analysis showed that TCR beta chains associated with HLA were more clonally expanded than others that were equally common.

With regard to this clone: Antigen specificity is unknown.

Trimming cost V 5 bases and J 1 base; bases outside gene matches: 6. Germline V lookup: CDR1 LNHDA, CDR2 SQIVND (reference sequence). The CDR3 contains 15 residues. PCR primers comprised 60 Vbeta and 13 Jbeta primers. TCRdb keeps only in-frame clones here, not all; method: immunoSEQ multiplex PCR. Altogether roughly 140,000 clones are present, 75% to 85% being singletons, with the ten largest covering roughly 6%. The donors comprised healthy bone marrow donors. J is TRBJ1-2 and V is TRBV19; 8 bases map to TRBD1. The clonotype was recovered from a man aged 45-65 years in good health and CMV-seropositive. The sequencing sample was made of PBMCs. In nucleotides, the CDR3 is TGTGCCAGTAGTCGGACAGGGCCCAATAACTATGGCTACACCTTC. This gives the protein CASSRTGPNNYGYTF.